Presented here are 11 T cell receptor beta chains from one specimen sequenced in a study of T cells in Graves' hyperthyroidism and ophthalmopathy. Authors of the study amplified TCR beta CDR3 regions from RNA transcripts. Primed by the HTBI set, a first-round RT-PCR was run on the TCR CDR3. TCRdb processed the multiplex PCR reads anew with MiXCR; each CDR3 protein has one entry. This sample carries around 580,000 distinct CDR3 sequences, 46% of them seen once, and the ten largest clones take roughly 8.2%. Sample: peripheral blood or thyroid tissue (not recorded which). All receptors come from a woman aged 18 to 35 with Graves' hyperthyroidism.

This clonotype was seen more than once but under ten times. The V call is TRBV5-6, the J call TRBJ1-4, with 7 nucleotides matching TRBD1. CDR1 is SGHDT and CDR2 is YYEEEE in the germline V gene. Losses at the gene ends were 7 bases for V and 7 bases for J; bases not matched to a gene: 7. This CDR3 comprises 13 residues. CDR3 amino acids: CASQGGGREKLFF. CDR3 DNA sequence: TGTGCCAGCCAAGGAGGGGGCCGTGAAAAACTGTTTTTT. The variable domain in full, completed from reference TRBV5-6 and TRBJ1-4, reads DAGVTQSPTHLIKTRGQQVTLRCSPKSGHDTVSWYQQALGQGPQFIFQYYEEEERQRGNFPDRFSGHQFPNYSSELNVNALLLGDSALYLCASQGGGREKLFFGSGTQLSVL.

Turning to this clonotype: A much larger clone differs by one base, so this may be a read error. V is TRBV12-3 or TRBV12-4 and J is TRBJ2-5, with 9 bases matching TRBD1. The CDR3 consists of 17 residues. CDR3 nucleotide sequence: TGTGCCAGCAGTTTAGAGGGGGACAGGGTTGGGCAAGAGACCCAGCACTTC. This sequence encodes CASSLEGDRVGQETQHF.

The V gene is TRBV7-2, the J gene TRBJ2-7, with a weak D call TRBD1 (6 bases). Trimming left V 4 bases short and J 0 bases short, with 16 bases between. The germline V gene has CDR1 SGHTA and CDR2 FQGNSA. The CDR3 sequence is 16 residues long. CDR3 nucleotide sequence: TGTGCCAGCAGCTCCAGGACAGCTCAGAGCTCCTACGAGCAGTACTTC. Translation gives CASSSRTAQSSYEQYF. The whole variable domain, remainder taken from reference TRBV7-2 and TRBJ2-7, is GAGVSQSPSNKVTEKGKDVELRCDPISGHTALYWYRQSLGQGLEFLIYFQGNSAPDKSGLPSDRFSAERTGGSVSTLTIQRTQQEDSAVYLCASSSRTAQSSYEQYFGPGTRLTVT.

This clonotype was detected many times. V is TRBV7-2 and J is TRBJ2-7; the D gene is possibly TRBD2 (9 bases). This CDR3 is 17 amino acids long. V was shortened by 5 bases and J by 0 bases, with 20 bases between the two germline ends. Germline loops: CDR1 SGHTA, CDR2 FQGNSA. The CDR3 nucleotides are TGTGCCAGCAGCCCCAGGGGGCGGGAGGGCCGCTCCTACGAGCAGTACTTC. This sequence encodes CASSPRGREGRSYEQYF.

The V call is TRBV2, the J call TRBJ2-5; the D gene could be TRBD1 or TRBD2 (5 bases each). Germline V CDR1 and CDR2: SNHLY, FYNNEI. Trimming left V 6 bases short and J 7 bases short, with 15 bases between. This CDR3 region has 13 residues. CDR3 in DNA: TGTGCCAGCAGCTCCGGGGCGAAGGGGACCCAGTACTTC. Its translation is CASSSGAKGTQYF.

The chain uses TRBV11-2 and TRBJ1-1; 7 nucleotides align to TRBD1. V lost 3 bases and J lost 4; bases outside the gene matches: 8. This CDR3 spans 15 amino acids. CDR1 SGHAT and CDR2 FQNNGV come from the germline V gene. The CDR3 bases are TGTGCCAGCAGCTTGGTAGGGACAGCGTTCACTGAAGCTTTCTTT. As protein: CASSLVGTAFTEAFF.

This chain uses TRBV29-1 with TRBJ2-5; 7 bases map to TRBD1. The J segment lost 1 base and the V segment lost 4 bases, leaving 3 bases of the junction unmatched. CDR1 and CDR2 (germline): SQVTM, ANQGSEA. This CDR3 has 13 residues. CDR3: CSVASGGQETQYF. CDR3 DNA: TGCAGCGTTGCTTCAGGGGGCCAAGAGACCCAGTACTTC. The complete variable domain, with remaining parts taken from reference TRBV29-1 and TRBJ2-5, reads SAVISQKPSRDICQRGTSLTIQCQVDSQVTMMFWYRQQPGQSLTLIATANQGSEATYESGFVIDKFPISRPNLTFSTLTVSNMSPEDSSIYLCSVASGGQETQYFGPGTRLLVL.

This clonotype was picked up one time. This CDR3 is missing its conserved last phenylalanine or tryptophan, likely due to a read error. It is unclear where the CDR3 begins or ends on the DNA, so no DNA is shown, and the CDR3 is as TCRdb lists it. The chain couples TRBV29-1 to TRBJ1-2; the table's D call, TRBD1, was not checked against the DNA. Germline V gene sequence: CDR1 SQVTM, CDR2 ANQGSEA. The CDR3 is 10 residues long, counting both termini. The CDR3 region is CSVRDGAFSY.

The chain employs TRBV6-6 and TRBJ2-5, with D hard to call. The ends were cut back, 6 bases at V and 5 bases at J, with 13 bases in the middle. CDR3 length: 13 residues. Looked up from germline, CDR1 is MNHNY and CDR2 is SVGAGI (reference sequence). In DNA, the CDR3 is TGTGCCAGCAGCTACACGAGAAAGGAGACCCAGTACTTC. This gives the protein CASSYTRKETQYF.

This clonotype was observed many times. The chain links TRBV11-2 to TRBJ2-2, with D perhaps matching TRBD1 (7 bases). CDR3 size: 16 residues. In germline, CDR1 is SGHAT, CDR2 FQNNGV. The V end was cut by 1 base, the J end by 4 bases, with 13 bases between. Written as DNA, the CDR3 is TGTGCCAGCAGCTTAGGGTCAGGGGGGATCACCGGGGAGCTGTTTTTT. This codes for CASSLGSGGITGELFF.

This clonotype was seen at least ten times. This chain connects TRBV6-2 or TRBV6-3 to TRBJ2-5; D is ambiguous. V dropped 5 bases and J dropped 0 bases, with 13 bases sitting between them. The length of the CDR3 is 15 residues. The V gene's germline CDR1 is MNHEY and CDR2 SVGEGT. The DNA of the CDR3 is TGTGCCAGCAGTCCACACCGCAGCTACCAAGAGACCCAGTACTTC. Translation: CASSPHRSYQETQYF.